One sample yielded the 23 T cell receptor beta chains listed below, sequenced in a study of spatial heterogeneity in lung cancer. MiXCR, run by TCRdb on the 5' RACE reads, gives a single entry per CDR3 protein. Found here are 6,900 or so distinct CDR3 sequences, roughly 4.2% of them singletons; the top ten hold 23%. Regarding time point: sample taken at primary tumor resection. Unsorted whole RNA of tumor, nontumor lung or frozen PBMC was sequenced. Sequencing was performed on normal lung tissue next to the tumor, taken at surgery. Receptors were obtained from a female donor with early-stage non-small cell lung cancer.

A remark on this clonotype: A library prepared for alpha chains yielded this beta chain as an off-target read; its size is of little meaning. The J gene is TRBJ1-1, the V gene TRBV6-5, with D possibly being TRBD1 (5 bases). This CDR3 comprises 13 residues. The germline V gene encodes CDR1 MNHEY and CDR2 SVGAGI. Deletions cut 1 base from V and 5 bases from J, with 8 bases between. The CDR3 DNA follows: TGTGCCAGCAGTTACTTCGGGGGGACTGAAGCTTTCTTT. This sequence encodes CASSYFGGTEAFF.

This clonotype is deemed medium-sized. Being off target in a library aimed at alpha chains, this beta chain has a size of little meaning. This chain connects TRBV29-1 to TRBJ2-3; D might be TRBD2 (7 bases). The CDR3 spans 14 residues. The germline CDR1 and CDR2 sequences are SQVTM and ANQGSEA. V was clipped by 3 bases and J by 8 bases, with 18 bases between them. CDR3 sequence (DNA): TGCAGCGTTGAGGTTGGGGGGGCAAGCGGTACGCAGTATTTT. Amino acids: CSVEVGGASGTQYF.

This clonotype has ten or more counts. The library was built for alpha chains, so this beta chain is an off-target read and its size means little. V and J are TRBV4-2 and TRBJ1-6, with 9 bases that match TRBD1. CDR3 length: 15 residues. The trim removed 3 bases at V and 11 bases at J, leaving 8 bases unmatched. Germline V lookup: CDR1 LGHNA, CDR2 YNFKEQ. CDR3 protein: CASSQAGQGGAPLHF. CDR3 bases: TGTGCCAGCAGCCAGGCGGGACAGGGTGGCGCACCCCTCCACTTT.

This clonotype is deemed medium-sized. In a library made to pick up alpha chains, this beta chain is a stray read with a size that means little. The chain couples TRBV29-1 to TRBJ1-3, with D unresolved. Germline V gives CDR1 SQVTM, CDR2 ANQGSEA. V shed 6 bases and J shed 0 bases, with 6 bases lying between them. CDR3 length equals 12 residues. This CDR3 reads CSVTGSGNTIYF. DNA for the CDR3: TGCAGCGTGACGGGCTCTGGAAACACCATATATTTT.

Relative to its sample, this clonotype is medium-sized. The library was designed around alpha chains, so this beta chain is a stray read whose abundance carries little weight. The V call is TRBV4-1, the J call TRBJ1-2; TRBD1 matches at 12 bases. From germline, CDR1 is MGHRA and CDR2 YSYEKL. With V trimmed by 4 bases and J by 7 bases, 10 bases remained unmatched. This CDR3 has 16 residues. In DNA, the CDR3 is TGCGCCAGCAGCCTCGTCCCGGGACAGGGGGCGCTTGGCTACACCTTC. Protein sequence: CASSLVPGQGALGYTF.

This clonotype showed up many times. Being off target in a library aimed at alpha chains, this beta chain has a size of little meaning. The CDR3 protein is CASSPNSDISDSPLHF. The DNA of the CDR3 is TGTGCCAGCAGCCCAAACTCGGACATTTCCGATTCACCCCTCCACTTT. The rearrangement joins TRBV5-5 to TRBJ1-6; tentatively, D is TRBD1 (5 bases). The CDR3 has 16 amino acids. Trimming shortened V by 4 bases and J by 8 bases, and 19 bases separated the two germline ends. Germline CDR1 is SGHKS and CDR2 is YYEKEE (reference sequence).

This clonotype has at least ten counts. The library was built for alpha chains, so this beta chain is an off-target read and its size means little. The chain joins TRBV10-3 to TRBJ2-1; D unresolved. Germline V gives CDR1 ENHRY, CDR2 SYGVKD. Trimming cost V 5 bases and J 8 bases, with 13 bases left between them. The CDR3 sequence is 13 residues long. The chain's CDR3 is CAISQDPLDEQFF. The CDR3 DNA is TGTGCCATCAGTCAGGACCCCTTGGATGAGCAGTTCTTC.

This clonotype was detected many times. This beta chain appears as a stray read in a library generated for alpha chains; its size is not informative. The chain employs TRBV20-1 and TRBJ2-5, with D hard to call. The V and J ends lost 3 bases and 0 bases respectively, with 8 bases between them. CDR3 length: 13 amino acids. The germline V gene has CDR1 DFQATT and CDR2 SNEGSKA (reference sequence). The CDR3 spells CSASMWDQETQYF. The CDR3 DNA is TGCAGTGCTAGTATGTGGGACCAAGAGACCCAGTACTTC.

This clonotype has only a few counts. Within a library made for alpha chains, this beta chain is off target, and its count is uninformative. This chain uses TRBV20-1 with TRBJ2-1; the D call may be TRBD1 or TRBD2 (5 bases each). The ends were cut back, 5 bases at V and 5 bases at J, with 13 bases in the middle. CDR3 length: 13 residues. From germline, CDR1 is DFQATT and CDR2 SNEGSKA (reference sequence). In DNA form, the CDR3 reads TGCAGTGCTGGGGACCTGGTAAACAATGAGCAGTTCTTC. This translates into CSAGDLVNNEQFF.

This clonotype was seen ten or more times. Since the library was made to target alpha chains, this beta chain is a stray read and its abundance is not meaningful. The chain combines TRBV5-1 with TRBJ1-4; D ambiguous. The germline V gene has CDR1 SGHRS and CDR2 YFSETQ. V was cut by 0 bases and J by 8 bases, with 11 bases left in between. The CDR3 consists of 14 residues. The chain's CDR3 is CASSLEGPGEKLFF. CDR3 DNA: TGCGCCAGCAGCTTGGAAGGGCCGGGCGAAAAACTGTTTTTT.

Within the sample, this clonotype is medium-sized. As an off-target read in a library built for alpha chains, this beta chain has a frequency of little significance. The rearrangement uses TRBV29-1 and TRBJ2-7, with TRBD1 identical over 10 bases. Per the germline V gene, CDR1 is SQVTM and CDR2 is ANQGSEA. The CDR3 contains 14 residues. With 4 bases clipped from V and 4 bases from J, the junction kept 7 bases outside the gene matches. The CDR3 is CSVGPGQGTYEQYF. As DNA, the CDR3 is TGCAGCGTTGGTCCGGGACAGGGGACTTACGAGCAGTACTTC.

This clonotype was seen ten or more times. As an off-target read in a library built for alpha chains, this beta chain has a frequency of little significance. The V gene is TRBV5-1, the J gene TRBJ2-3; the match to TRBD2 covers 7 bases. From germline, CDR1 is SGHRS and CDR2 YFSETQ. The CDR3 has 17 residues. The V gene end was trimmed by 3 bases and the J gene end by 5 bases; junction bases not matched to a gene: 15. The CDR3 nucleotides read TGCGCCAGCAGCTCCACATCAAGCGGGGCGGGTTTAGATACGCAGTATTTT. It is translated as CASSSTSSGAGLDTQYF.

This clonotype has ten or more counts. This beta chain is a stray sequence in a library constructed for alpha chains; its clone size is not meaningful. The V call is TRBV7-2, the J call TRBJ1-2; D is possibly TRBD1 (5 bases). The CDR3 runs 15 residues. V was shortened by 8 bases and J by 2 bases, with 18 bases between the two germline ends. Germline CDR1 is SGHTA and CDR2 is FQGNSA. The CDR3 protein is CASSNGGGNNYGYTF. CDR3 DNA: TGTGCCAGCTCTAACGGGGGAGGGAACAACTATGGCTACACCTTC. Using reference TRBV7-2 and TRBJ1-2 for the parts outside the CDR3, the full variable domain is GAGVSQSPSNKVTEKGKDVELRCDPISGHTALYWYRQSLGQGLEFLIYFQGNSAPDKSGLPSDRFSAERTGGSVSTLTIQRTQQEDSAVYLCASSNGGGNNYGYTFGSGTRLTVV.

This clonotype is deemed medium-sized. Found in a library prepared for alpha chains, this beta chain is an off-target read, and its abundance has little meaning. This rearrangement joins TRBV7-9 to TRBJ2-7, with 7 bases matching TRBD1. J lost 2 bases, V lost 4 bases, and 8 bases had no gene match. CDR3 size: 15 residues. CDR1 and CDR2 from the germline V gene are SEHNR and FQNEAQ (reference sequence). CDR3 in DNA: TGTGCCAGCAGCTCGACAGGGTTAGGGCCCTACGAGCAGTACTTC. Its protein product is CASSSTGLGPYEQYF.

This clonotype is categorized as medium-sized (0.01 to 0.1%). Found in a library prepared for alpha chains, this beta chain is an off-target read, and its abundance has little meaning. CDR3 in amino acids: CASSPTDTQYF. The CDR3 DNA is TGTGCCAGCAGCCCCACAGATACGCAGTATTTT. This chain uses TRBV7-2 with TRBJ2-3, with unresolved D. Trimming shortened V by 5 bases and J by 2 bases, and 2 bases separated the two germline ends. The CDR3 consists of 11 residues. Looked up from germline, CDR1 is SGHTA and CDR2 is FQGNSA.

Ten or more counts support this clonotype. This beta chain is a stray read from a library made for alpha chains; its abundance is not meaningful. The genes are TRBV7-2 and TRBJ1-1; D may be TRBD1 (5 bases). V gave up 7 bases and J gave up 0 bases, with 9 bases separating them. CDR3 length: 13 residues. Germline CDR1 reads SGHTA; CDR2 reads FQGNSA. CDR3 sequence reads: CASNRQMNTEAFF. CDR3 nucleotide sequence: TGTGCCAGCAACCGACAGATGAACACTGAAGCTTTCTTT.

This clonotype is medium-sized in the sample. This beta chain was picked up by a library intended for alpha chains and is off target, so its count carries little meaning. The V call is TRBV29-1, the J call TRBJ1-1; 8 positions agree with TRBD1. Germline V CDR1 and CDR2: SQVTM, ANQGSEA. The junction had 6 bases not matched to a gene; V was cut back by 2 bases and J by 7 bases. The CDR3 has 13 residues. The CDR3 is CSVEPGQGGEAFF. The CDR3, as DNA: TGCAGCGTTGAACCCGGACAGGGCGGTGAAGCTTTCTTT.

In this sample, this clonotype is medium-sized. Since it is a stray read in a library aimed at alpha chains, this beta chain has a size that is not meaningful. This rearrangement joins TRBV2 to TRBJ1-4, with 9 bases fitting TRBD1. The CDR3 is 15 amino acids. V gave up 4 bases and J gave up 7 bases; unmatched junction bases: 7. Germline V gene lookup returns CDR1 SNHLY and CDR2 FYNNEI. The CDR3 nucleotides read TGTGCCAGCAGTGGGACAGGGGTTCGGGGTGAAAAACTGTTTTTT. It specifies CASSGTGVRGEKLFF.

There are many counts of this clonotype. This beta chain came through as a stray read in a library set up for alpha chains, and its size says little. V usage is TRBV6-5 and J usage is TRBJ1-5; 10 nucleotides align to TRBD1. The V and J ends lost 8 bases and 6 bases, in that order; junction bases with no gene match: 4. Germline lookup yields CDR1 MNHEY and CDR2 SVGAGI. This CDR3 is 13 amino acids long. CDR3 sequence reads: CASGQGDAQPQHF. CDR3 DNA sequence: TGTGCCAGCGGACAGGGGGACGCTCAGCCCCAGCATTTT.

This clonotype was seen at least ten times. Being off target in a library aimed at alpha chains, this beta chain has a size of little meaning. The chain has TRBV12-3 or TRBV12-4 and TRBJ2-3, with D maybe TRBD2 (6 bases). This CDR3 region has 14 residues. With 3 bases removed from V and 2 bases from J, the gap between germline ends came to 9 bases. CDR3 in amino acids: CASSFGGATDTQYF. The CDR3 region has the DNA TGTGCCAGCAGTTTCGGGGGAGCCACAGATACGCAGTATTTT.

This clonotype qualifies as medium-sized. As an off-target read in a library built for alpha chains, this beta chain has a frequency of little significance. The rearrangement joins TRBV29-1 to TRBJ2-3, with D unresolved. The CDR3 contains 13 residues. Trimming cost V 6 bases and J 2 bases, with 12 bases left between them. Germline V gives CDR1 SQVTM, CDR2 ANQGSEA. The CDR3 loop is CSVTGDLTDTQYF. The CDR3 bases are TGCAGCGTCACCGGTGACCTCACAGATACGCAGTATTTT.

This clonotype was seen repeatedly, ten times or more. Since the library was made to target alpha chains, this beta chain is a stray read and its abundance is not meaningful. The CDR3 DNA follows: TGCAGTGCTAGCTGGACTAGCGGAAATAACAATGAGCAGTTCTTC. It codes for CSASWTSGNNNEQFF. This rearrangement joins TRBV20-1 to TRBJ2-1, with 10 positions matching TRBD2. Germline CDR1 reads DFQATT; CDR2 reads SNEGSKA (reference sequence). CDR3 length equals 15 residues. With V trimmed by 3 bases and J by 5 bases, 7 bases remained unmatched.

This clonotype has a count of ten or more. The library was prepared for alpha chains; this beta chain is a stray read, so its frequency means little. This sequence joins TRBV9 and TRBJ2-3, with 12 bases matching TRBD2. Germline V gene data show CDR1 as SGDLS and CDR2 as YYNGEE. The CDR3 extends over 18 amino acids. Trimming took 0 bases from V and 4 from J; bases not matched to a gene: 9. CDR3 sequence reads: CASSVAPLAGGRADTQYF. DNA for the CDR3: TGTGCCAGCAGCGTAGCCCCCCTAGCGGGGGGGCGGGCAGATACGCAGTATTTT.